Listed below are T cell receptor beta chains from one sample, sequenced in a study of blood T cell repertoires in COVID-19. Data came from immunoSEQ multiplex PCR; TCRdb stores just in-frame clones and leaves some out. The sample lists more than 300,000 clones; roughly 89% were seen once. Sequences were obtained from peripheral blood. The source of these receptors is a woman aged 40 to 55 with COVID-19, enrolled during active disease. CDR3s include the opening cysteine and the closing phenylalanine or tryptophan. The order of the fields is clone size, D gene, V gene, J gene, CDR3 DNA, CDR3 protein. A D gene is named only where the DNA matches it firmly. A row's size may be missing; if present it is once, few, many or a size class.

-,TRBD1,TRBV4-1,TRBJ1-4,TGCGCCAGCAGCCATCCTAGAGGGACAGGGCGCGAAAAACTGTTTTTT,CASSHPRGTGREKLFF
-,-,TRBV10-2,TRBJ2-7,TGCGCCAGCAGTGAGTTAGTGATCGCCTCCTACGAGCAGTACTTC,CASSELVIASYEQYF
-,-,TRBV6-2/TRBV6-3,TRBJ1-2,TGTGCCAGCAGTCTCCTTCGGGGGAATGGCTACACCTTC,CASSLLRGNGYTF
-,-,TRBV29-1,TRBJ1-1,TGCAGCGTCTCTCGGGGGGATACTGAAGCTTTCTTT,CSVSRGDTEAFF
-,TRBD2,TRBV7-2,TRBJ2-7,TGTGCCAGCAGCTCGCTAGCGGGAGGCGGGTACGAGCAGTACTTC,CASSSLAGGGYEQYF
-,-,TRBV27,TRBJ2-1,TGTGCCAGCAAGGGGATTGGCCTCTACAATGAGCAGTTCTTC,CASKGIGLYNEQFF
-,TRBD1,TRBV4-2,TRBJ2-4,TGTGCCAGCAGCCAACAGGGCCAGGGGGCTATTCAGTACTTC,CASSQQGQGAIQYF
-,-,TRBV27,TRBJ2-1,TGTGCCAGCAGTTTATGGGGCTCCCCCAATGAGCAGTTCTTC,CASSLWGSPNEQFF
-,TRBD1,TRBV27,TRBJ2-2,TGTGCCAGCAGCCCCGGGACAGGGATGACGAACACCGGGGAGCTGTTTTTT,CASSPGTGMTNTGELFF
-,-,TRBV12-3/TRBV12-4,TRBJ2-5,TGTGCCAGCAGCTCCCACATGGAGACCCAGTACTTC,CASSSHMETQYF
-,-,TRBV28,TRBJ1-2,TGTGCCAGCAGTCCCCCGAGGGACTATGGCTACACCTTC,CASSPPRDYGYTF
-,-,TRBV7-9,TRBJ1-2,TGTGCCAGCAGCCTCGACACGATCTATGGCTACACCTTC,CASSLDTIYGYTF
-,-,TRBV24-1,TRBJ2-3,TGTGCCACCAGTGAACTCTTCGGGATCACAGATACGCAGTATTTT,CATSELFGITDTQYF
-,-,TRBV4-1,TRBJ1-6,TGCGCCAGCAGCCAAGATCTGGGGCAGGATTCACCCCTCCACTTT,CASSQDLGQDSPLHF
-,-,TRBV27,TRBJ1-1,TGTGCCAGCAGTTTATCGATAAACTGGGGAGGAGAGACTGAAGCTTTCTTT,CASSLSINWGGETEAFF
-,-,TRBV6-2/TRBV6-3,TRBJ1-2,TGTGCCAGCACCCCCCCTAGGACAGCGACTAACTATGGCTACACCTTC,CASTPPRTATNYGYTF
-,-,TRBV2,TRBJ2-7,TGTGCCAGCAGTGATCAAGGGGCGAAGTACGAGCAGTACTTC,CASSDQGAKYEQYF
-,-,TRBV28,TRBJ2-7,TGTGCCAGCAGTTTCCCCGGACTCTACGAGCAGTACTTC,CASSFPGLYEQYF
-,TRBD2,TRBV20-1,TRBJ2-3,TGCAGTGCTAGTAGCGGGGAGAACACAGATACGCAGTATTTT,CSASSGENTDTQYF
-,TRBD1,TRBV29-1,TRBJ1-1,TGCAGCGTTGAATCTGGGACAGGAGGAGGTGGGGACACTGAAGCTTTCTTT,CSVESGTGGGGDTEAFF
few,-,TRBV7-8,TRBJ1-2,TGTGCCAGCAGCGACAGAAACTATGGCTACACCTTC,CASSDRNYGYTF
-,TRBD1,TRBV19,TRBJ2-1,TGTGCCAGTAGTCCACAGGGGGCCCGGAATGAGCAGTTCTTC,CASSPQGARNEQFF
-,-,TRBV10-3,TRBJ2-2,TGTGCCATCAGTGAGGCAGGGGGGACCGGGGAGCTGTTTTTT,CAISEAGGTGELFF
-,TRBD1,TRBV19,TRBJ1-2,TGTGCCAGTAGTGGGGGACAGGGGTATCCGGGCTATGGCTACACCTTC,CASSGGQGYPGYGYTF
-,-,TRBV6-4,TRBJ2-2,TGTGCCAGCAGTGACTCGACAGGTGCCGGGGAGCTGTTTTTT,CASSDSTGAGELFF
-,TRBD1,TRBV7-2,TRBJ2-2,TGTGCCAGCAGCAGAAGACAGGGGAGGAACACCGGGGAGCTGTTTTTT,CASSRRQGRNTGELFF
-,-,TRBV10-3,TRBJ1-2,TGTGCCATCAGTGAGTCGGTGACAACTAACTATGGCTACACCTTC,CAISESVTTNYGYTF
-,TRBD1,TRBV7-8,TRBJ2-1,TGTGCCAGCAGCTTCTGGGGACAGGGGAACAATGAGCAGTTCTTC,CASSFWGQGNNEQFF
-,TRBD2,TRBV4-1,TRBJ2-7,TGCGCCAGCAGCCAAGATCAGGGGCCGGGACTAGCGGACTACGAGCAGTACTTC,CASSQDQGPGLADYEQYF
-,-,TRBV28,TRBJ2-3,TGTGCCAGCATAAGGGGGCGGGGGGGCACAGATACGCAGTATTTT,CASIRGRGGTDTQYF
-,-,TRBV4-1,TRBJ1-4,TGCGCCAGCAGCCAACCGGACAGAACTAATGAAAAACTGTTTTTT,CASSQPDRTNEKLFF
-,-,TRBV5-1,TRBJ1-2,TGCGCCAGCAGCGATCAAATAGCCTATGGCTACACCTTC,CASSDQIAYGYTF
-,TRBD2,TRBV4-3,TRBJ2-1,TGCGCCAGCAGCCCACGACTAGCGGGGGCCTCCTACAATGAGCAGTTCTTC,CASSPRLAGASYNEQFF
-,-,TRBV5-1,TRBJ2-3,TGCGCCAGCAGTGTCAGGGCCAGCACAGATACACAGTATTTT,CASSVRASTDTQYF
-,TRBD1,TRBV28,TRBJ1-3,TGTGCCTCCAGGGGGCTCTGGGGAAACACCATATATTTT,CASRGLWGNTIYF
-,TRBD2,TRBV10-3,TRBJ2-3,TGTGCCATCAGTGGCCTAGCGGGAAGGGTAGCGGGCACAGATACGCAGTATTTT,CAISGLAGRVAGTDTQYF
-,-,TRBV6-6,TRBJ1-2,TGTGCCAGCAGTCGGGGCCTTAACTATGGCTACACCTTC,CASSRGLNYGYTF
-,-,TRBV6-5,TRBJ2-3,TGTGCCAGCAGCTGGAGGATTAGGAGCACAGATACGCAGTATTTT,CASSWRIRSTDTQYF
once,TRBD1,TRBV27,TRBJ1-6,TGTGCCAGCAGCGGACCCCCAACAGGGGCACACTCCTATAATTCACCCCTCCACTTT,CASSGPPTGAHSYNSPLHF
once,-,TRBV30,TRBJ1-2,TGTGCCTGGAGCTGGGAAATAGGGGGTGGCTACACCTTC,CAWSWEIGGGYTF
-,TRBD1,TRBV28,TRBJ2-7,TGTGCCAGCAGTACTACGGGACAGGGGAGTCCCGAGCAGTACTTC,CASSTTGQGSPEQYF
-,-,TRBV7-6,TRBJ2-7,TGTGCCAGCAGCCAAACAGGGTCCGAGCAGTACTTC,CASSQTGSEQYF
-,-,TRBV2,TRBJ2-3,TGTGCCAGCAGTGATCGGACAGCTAGCACAGATACGCAGTATTTT,CASSDRTASTDTQYF
-,-,TRBV27,TRBJ2-7,TGTGCCAGCAGATACAGTCTCCTAAGTTTCGACGAGCAGTACTTC,CASRYSLLSFDEQYF
once,TRBD2,TRBV19,TRBJ2-1,TGTGCCAGTAGTATAGCCGCTAGCGGGGGCCGCTCCTACAATGAGCAGTTCTTC,CASSIAASGGRSYNEQFF
-,TRBD1,TRBV7-3,TRBJ1-1,TGTGCCAGCAGCTTAACGGGACAGGGGTTAACTTTCTTT,CASSLTGQGLTFF
-,TRBD1,TRBV28,TRBJ1-5,TGTGCCAGCAGTTCTCTACAGGGGGACCAGCCCCAGCATTTT,CASSSLQGDQPQHF
-,TRBD1,TRBV19,TRBJ2-7,TGTGCCACAACCCGCGGGACAGGGGCCTACGAGCAGTACTTC,CATTRGTGAYEQYF
-,TRBD1,TRBV5-1,TRBJ1-4,TGCGCCAGCAGCTCCGACGGACAGGGGGCAAAACTGTTTTTT,CASSSDGQGAKLFF
-,-,TRBV28,TRBJ1-2,TGTGCCAGCGGCCCAGGGGTTAACTATGGCTACACCTTC,CASGPGVNYGYTF